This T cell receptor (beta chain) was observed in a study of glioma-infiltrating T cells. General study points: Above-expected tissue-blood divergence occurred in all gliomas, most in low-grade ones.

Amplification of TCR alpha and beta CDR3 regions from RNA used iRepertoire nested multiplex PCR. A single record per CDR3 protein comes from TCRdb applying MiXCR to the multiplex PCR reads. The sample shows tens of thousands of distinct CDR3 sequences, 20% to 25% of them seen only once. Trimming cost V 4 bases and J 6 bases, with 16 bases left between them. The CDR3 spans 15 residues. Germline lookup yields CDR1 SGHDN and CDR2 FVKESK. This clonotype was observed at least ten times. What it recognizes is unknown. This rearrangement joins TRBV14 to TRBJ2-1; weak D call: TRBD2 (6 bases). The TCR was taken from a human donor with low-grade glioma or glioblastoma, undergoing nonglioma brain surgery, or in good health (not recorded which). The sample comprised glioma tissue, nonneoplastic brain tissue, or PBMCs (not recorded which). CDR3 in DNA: TGTGCCAGCAGCCCCCAGGCACTAGCCGCCAATGAGCAGTTCTTC. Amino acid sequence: CASSPQALAANEQFF.